A selection of T cell receptor beta chains follows, all from one sample in a study of T cell responses to AZD1222 COVID-19 vaccine. Generated by immunoSEQ multiplex PCR, the TCRdb table keeps only in-frame clones and is missing some. The sample records 80,000 to 100,000 clones, 75% to 90% being singletons. This specimen was peripheral blood, taken 28 days after the second AZD1222 dose. These TCRs come from an adult who received the AZD1222 COVID-19 vaccine. CDR3s include the opening cysteine and the closing phenylalanine or tryptophan. Each record gives: V gene, CDR3 length, clone size, J gene, D gene, CDR3 protein, CDR3 DNA. D genes are given only for firm matches. Only some rows state a clone size, as once, few, many or a class for expanded clones.

TRBV19	14	.	TRBJ2-1	TRBD2	CASGLAGVPGEQFF	TGTGCCAGCGGACTAGCGGGAGTCCCAGGTGAGCAGTTCTTC
TRBV2	13	.	TRBJ1-5	TRBD1	CASSGTANQPQHF	TGTGCCAGCAGCGGGACAGCTAATCAGCCCCAGCATTTT
TRBV6-5	14	.	TRBJ1-2	TRBD1	CASGRDRVLYGYTF	TGTGCCAGCGGCCGGGACAGGGTGTTATATGGCTACACCTTC
TRBV5-1	15	.	TRBJ1-5	.	CASSLNPGGNQPQHF	TGCGCCAGCAGCTTGAATCCAGGGGGCAATCAGCCCCAGCATTTT
TRBV14	16	once	TRBJ1-2	.	CASSQDRIADLYGYTF	TGTGCCAGCAGCCAAGACAGGATTGCCGACCTCTATGGCTACACCTTC
TRBV4-3	16	.	TRBJ1-4	.	CASSQDLSRLGEKLFF	TGCGCCAGCAGCCAAGATCTTTCCAGGTTGGGTGAAAAACTGTTTTTT
TRBV5-1	16	.	TRBJ2-2	TRBD2	CASSSLAGANTGELFF	TGCGCCAGCAGCTCCCTAGCGGGGGCGAACACCGGGGAGCTGTTTTTT
TRBV6-6	13	.	TRBJ1-1	TRBD1	CARLDREGTEAFF	TGTGCCAGGCTGGACAGGGAGGGCACTGAAGCTTTCTTT
TRBV19	15	.	TRBJ2-3	TRBD2	CASTRLAGALDTQYF	TGTGCCAGTACGCGACTAGCGGGAGCACTAGATACGCAGTATTTT
TRBV9	16	once	TRBJ2-1	TRBD2	CASSPRGREGLSEQFF	TGTGCCAGCAGCCCCCGGGGGCGGGAGGGCCTTAGTGAGCAGTTCTTC
TRBV6-5	15	.	TRBJ1-1	TRBD1	CASTEQGQGLTEAFF	TGTGCCAGCACCGAACAAGGACAGGGATTAACTGAAGCTTTCTTT
TRBV7-8	16	.	TRBJ1-4	.	CASSLDGGATNEKLFF	TGTGCCAGCAGCTTAGACGGGGGGGCAACTAATGAAAAACTGTTTTTT
TRBV2	19	few	TRBJ2-3	TRBD1	CARERDRGRNHLGTDTQYF	TGTGCCAGAGAAAGGGACAGGGGGCGTAACCACCTAGGCACAGATACGCAGTATTTT
TRBV30	16	.	TRBJ2-7	TRBD2	CAWSPRLAQTSYEQYF	TGTGCCTGGAGTCCCAGACTAGCGCAAACCTCCTACGAGCAGTACTTC
TRBV6-5	15	once	TRBJ1-5	.	CASKKSRGGAQPQHF	TGTGCCAGCAAAAAATCACGGGGAGGGGCCCAGCCCCAGCATTTT
TRBV12-3/TRBV12-4	13	.	TRBJ2-7	TRBD2	CASSPGGSYEQYF	TGTGCCAGCAGTCCGGGGGGATCCTACGAGCAGTACTTC
TRBV5-1	15	once	TRBJ1-6	.	CASSIGGPLSSPLHF	TGCGCCAGCAGCATCGGGGGTCCCCTTAGTTCACCCCTCCACTTT
TRBV27	14	.	TRBJ1-1	.	CASSLYHGGAEAFF	TGTGCCAGCAGTTTATACCACGGAGGGGCTGAAGCTTTCTTT
TRBV27	15	.	TRBJ2-3	TRBD2	CASSLGLAVTDTQYF	TGTGCCAGCAGTTTAGGCCTAGCGGTAACAGATACGCAGTATTTT
TRBV7-9	11	.	TRBJ1-1	.	CASSGRTEAFF	TGTGCCAGCAGCGGGAGGACTGAAGCTTTCTTT
TRBV27	16	.	TRBJ1-1	.	CASSPFSGQLYTEAFF	TGTGCCAGCAGTCCCTTTTCAGGTCAACTGTACACTGAAGCTTTCTTT
TRBV2	18	.	TRBJ1-3	.	CASSEAWPRKASGNTIYF	TGTGCCAGCAGTGAAGCTTGGCCCAGGAAGGCCTCTGGAAACACCATATATTTT
TRBV6-5	13	.	TRBJ1-5	.	CASSPWGDQPQHF	TGTGCCAGCAGTCCCTGGGGGGATCAGCCCCAGCATTTT
TRBV5-4	18	.	TRBJ2-3	TRBD2	CASSSRNFLAGDPDTQYF	TGTGCCAGCAGCTCCCGTAACTTCTTAGCGGGAGATCCTGATACGCAGTATTTT
TRBV29-1	13	once	TRBJ1-4	TRBD1	CSVGKQGDEKLFF	TGCAGCGTTGGAAAACAGGGGGATGAAAAACTGTTTTTT
TRBV4-3	18	.	TRBJ1-4	TRBD1	CASSQYQFGDRGSEKLFF	TGCGCCAGCAGCCAATACCAATTTGGGGACAGGGGGTCTGAAAAACTGTTTTTT
TRBV7-8	16	.	TRBJ1-2	.	CASSLVRQGGFYGYTF	TGTGCCAGCAGCTTAGTTAGGCAGGGAGGGTTCTATGGCTACACCTTC
TRBV10-3	17	.	TRBJ2-3	TRBD2	CAISESGTSGVPDTQYF	TGTGCCATCAGTGAGTCTGGGACTAGCGGGGTTCCAGATACGCAGTATTTT
TRBV11-2	15	once	TRBJ2-7	TRBD2	CASSSVAGAAKMQYF	TGTGCCAGCAGCTCGGTAGCGGGAGCGGCGAAAATGCAGTACTTC
TRBV7-9	15	.	TRBJ1-2	.	CASSLSGPGIYGYTF	TGTGCCAGCAGCTTATCGGGACCGGGGATCTATGGCTACACCTTC
TRBV7-8	16	.	TRBJ1-6	.	CASSVDSSSYNSPLHF	TGTGCCAGCAGCGTCGACTCAAGCTCCTATAATTCACCCCTCCACTTT
TRBV18	15	once	TRBJ1-3	.	CASSPREGAGNTIYF	TGTGCCAGCTCACCACGTGAGGGAGCGGGAAACACCATATATTTT
TRBV29-1	14	.	TRBJ1-5	TRBD1	CSVTGGQGNQPQHF	TGCAGCGTGACAGGGGGGCAGGGCAATCAGCCCCAGCATTTT
TRBV6-5	15	.	TRBJ2-4	TRBD2	CASSYRLAGGNIQYF	TGTGCCAGCAGTTACCGGCTAGCGGGCGGAAACATTCAGTACTTC
TRBV9	14	.	TRBJ1-3	.	CASSEMPEGNTIYF	TGTGCCAGCAGCGAGATGCCAGAGGGAAACACCATATATTTT
TRBV5-1	15	.	TRBJ2-1	.	CASSAGISPYNEQFF	TGCGCCAGCAGCGCCGGGATCTCCCCCTACAATGAGCAGTTCTTC
TRBV3-1/TRBV3-2	14	.	TRBJ2-1	TRBD2	CASSQGRTSLEQFF	TGTGCCAGCAGCCAAGGTAGGACTAGTCTTGAGCAGTTCTTC
TRBV15	14	.	TRBJ1-2	.	CATSRDRDGPRYTF	TGTGCCACCAGCAGAGATAGGGACGGACCCAGGTACACCTTC
TRBV4-2	14	.	TRBJ2-1	.	CASSQDLEANEQFF	TGTGCCAGCAGCCAAGATCTAGAGGCCAATGAGCAGTTCTTC
TRBV5-4	15	.	TRBJ2-7	TRBD2	CASSSKTSGNYEQYF	TGTGCCAGCAGTTCGAAGACTAGCGGAAACTACGAGCAGTACTTC
TRBV12-3/TRBV12-4	11	.	TRBJ1-1	.	CASSSGGEAFF	TGTGCCAGCAGTTCGGGGGGTGAAGCTTTCTTT
TRBV30	13	.	TRBJ2-2	.	CAWSVPWSGELFF	TGTGCCTGGAGTGTACCCTGGTCCGGGGAGCTGTTTTTT
TRBV3-1/TRBV3-2	15	.	TRBJ1-4	TRBD1	CASSQTGYVSEKLFF	TGTGCCAGCAGCCAGACAGGGTACGTCAGTGAAAAACTGTTTTTT
TRBV30	15	.	TRBJ1-1	TRBD1	CAWSISRTGDTEAFF	TGTGCCTGGAGTATCTCTAGGACAGGGGACACTGAAGCTTTCTTT
TRBV19	14	once	TRBJ1-1	.	CASSPYTGFTEAFF	TGTGCCAGTAGTCCTTACACAGGGTTCACTGAAGCTTTCTTT